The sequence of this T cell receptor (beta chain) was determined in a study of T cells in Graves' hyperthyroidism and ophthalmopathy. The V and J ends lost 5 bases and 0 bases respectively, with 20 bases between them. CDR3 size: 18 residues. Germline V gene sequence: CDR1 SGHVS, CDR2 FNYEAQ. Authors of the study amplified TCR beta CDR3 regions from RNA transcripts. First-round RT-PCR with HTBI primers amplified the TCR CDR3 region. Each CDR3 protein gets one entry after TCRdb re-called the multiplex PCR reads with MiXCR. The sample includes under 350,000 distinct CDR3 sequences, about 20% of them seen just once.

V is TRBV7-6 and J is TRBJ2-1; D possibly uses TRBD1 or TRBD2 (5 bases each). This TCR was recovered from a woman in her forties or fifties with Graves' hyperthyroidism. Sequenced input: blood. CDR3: CASSAFEGPRSSYNEQFF. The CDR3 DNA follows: TGTGCCAGCAGCGCGTTTGAGGGGCCTAGAAGCTCCTACAATGAGCAGTTCTTC.